These T cell receptor beta chains were read from a single sample in a study of CD8 T cells in ankylosing spondylitis. TCRdb reanalysed the 5' RACE reads using MiXCR and keeps one entry per CDR3 protein. The table lists about 460,000 distinct CDR3 sequences, over 4% of them singletons. The sample consisted of blood, either unsorted or a sorted T cell fraction (not recorded which). The receptors come from a male donor with ankylosing spondylitis. The CDR3 runs from the conserved cysteine through the conserved F or W. A D gene is named only where the DNA matches it firmly. Only part of the rows carry a size: once, few, many, or a class if the clone is expanded.

TRBJ2-1,TRBD2,many,TRBV12-3/TRBV12-4,CASRWTSSGEQFF,TGTGCCAGCAGATGGACTAGCTCGGGTGAGCAGTTCTTC
TRBJ1-2,-,many,TRBV28,CASSFYLGAGGYTF,TGTGCCAGCAGTTTTTATTTAGGCGCCGGTGGCTACACCTTC
TRBJ2-3,TRBD2,many,TRBV7-2,CASSLGLAGVATQYF,TGTGCCAGCAGCTTAGGACTAGCGGGAGTTGCTACGCAGTATTTT
TRBJ2-5,-,many,TRBV7-2,CASSLISSKETQYF,TGTGCCAGCAGCTTAATATCCAGTAAAGAGACCCAGTACTTC
TRBJ2-1,TRBD2,many,TRBV4-3,CASSQGLAGVGTYNEQFF,TGCGCCAGCAGCCAAGGACTAGCGGGAGTGGGGACCTACAATGAGCAGTTCTTC
TRBJ1-5,-,many,TRBV20-1,CSASGAYSNQPQHF,TGCAGTGCTTCAGGGGCGTATAGCAATCAGCCCCAGCATTTT
TRBJ2-5,-,many,TRBV18,CASSGGEETQYF,TGTGCCAGCTCGGGCGGGGAAGAGACCCAGTACTTC
TRBJ1-6,TRBD1,many,TRBV5-6,CASRSRQGAYNSPLHF,TGTGCCAGCAGAAGTCGACAGGGGGCCTATAATTCACCCCTCCACTTT
TRBJ1-5,TRBD1,many,TRBV5-1,CASSEGQGWDQPQHF,TGCGCCAGCAGCGAGGGACAGGGCTGGGATCAGCCCCAGCATTTT
TRBJ2-2,TRBD1,many,TRBV5-1,CASSALSTGETGELFF,TGCGCCAGCAGTGCCCTGAGTACAGGGGAAACCGGGGAGCTGTTTTTT
TRBJ2-4,-,many,TRBV4-3,CASSQEGGAPGNIQYF,TGCGCCAGCAGCCAAGAAGGAGGGGCTCCGGGGAACATTCAGTACTTC
TRBJ1-1,TRBD1,many,TRBV29-1,CSVTGGTDTEAFF,TGCAGCGTGACAGGGGGCACGGACACTGAAGCTTTCTTT
TRBJ2-3,TRBD2,-,TRBV9,CASSAAGTSRVSTDTQYF,TGTGCCAGCAGCGCGGCCGGGACTAGCAGGGTGAGCACAGATACGCAGTATTTT
TRBJ2-7,-,many,TRBV20-1,CSAAGRRDEQYF,TGCAGTGCTGCCGGTCGTAGGGACGAGCAGTACTTC
TRBJ2-1,-,many,TRBV20-1,CSASGFYNEQFF,TGCAGTGCTAGCGGATTCTACAATGAGCAGTTCTTC
TRBJ2-7,TRBD2,-,TRBV27,CASSPTSESYEQYF,TGTGCCAGCAGTCCGACTAGCGAGTCCTACGAGCAGTACTTC
TRBJ1-5,TRBD1,few,TRBV6-2/TRBV6-3,CASSHRQGGRSNQPQHF,TGTGCCAGCAGCCACCGACAGGGAGGAAGAAGCAATCAGCCCCAGCATTTT
TRBJ2-6,-,-,TRBV20-1,CSARVRGRQSGANVLTF,TGCAGTGCTAGAGTCAGGGGTCGGCAATCTGGGGCCAACGTCCTGACTTTC
TRBJ2-1,TRBD2,many,TRBV5-4,CASSAGTSGRNEQFF,TGTGCCAGCAGCGCCGGGACTAGCGGGAGGAATGAGCAGTTCTTC
TRBJ2-1,TRBD2,many,TRBV20-1,CSARAAGGVAYNEQFF,TGCAGTGCTAGAGCCGCGGGGGGGGTGGCCTACAATGAGCAGTTCTTC
TRBJ2-1,-,many,TRBV20-1,CSASPYRVELYNEQFF,TGCAGTGCTAGTCCCTACAGGGTAGAACTATACAATGAGCAGTTCTTC
TRBJ1-1,-,many,TRBV7-3,CASSSGPGPAFF,TGTGCCAGCAGCTCCGGGCCCGGTCCTGCTTTCTTT
TRBJ1-1,-,many,TRBV10-3,CAIWEGGGATEAFF,TGTGCCATCTGGGAAGGGGGGGGGGCCACTGAAGCTTTCTTT
TRBJ2-1,-,-,TRBV14,CASSQDPRPTYNEQFF,TGTGCCAGCAGCCAAGATCCTAGACCCACCTACAATGAGCAGTTCTTC
TRBJ2-5,-,-,TRBV5-1,CASSLAGNSEETQYF,TGCGCCAGCAGCTTGGCCGGTAATTCTGAAGAGACCCAGTACTTC
TRBJ2-1,-,-,TRBV14,CASSPRIVGEQFF,TGTGCCAGCAGCCCTCGGATAGTGGGTGAGCAGTTCTTC
TRBJ1-5,TRBD1,many,TRBV4-2,CASSQSRTGDYYQPQHF,TGTGCCAGCAGCCAGAGCAGGACAGGAGATTATTATCAGCCCCAGCATTTT
TRBJ2-3,TRBD2,many,TRBV7-9,CASSLGLELTDTQYF,TGTGCCAGCAGCTTGGGACTAGAACTTACAGATACGCAGTATTTT
TRBJ2-3,-,many,TRBV7-2,CASSPSWYTDTQYF,TGTGCCAGCAGCCCCTCATGGTACACAGATACGCAGTATTTT
TRBJ2-3,TRBD2,few,TRBV30,CAWSVRGWTSGRLFGTDTQYF,TGTGCCTGGAGTGTACGGGGGTGGACTAGCGGGAGGCTCTTCGGCACAGATACGCAGTATTTT
TRBJ2-4,TRBD2,once,TRBV6-1,CASSGGGLAKNIQYF,TGTGCCAGCAGCGGGGGGGGGTTAGCCAAAAACATTCAGTACTTC
TRBJ1-5,-,many,TRBV20-1,CSANEVRTVSQPQHF,TGCAGTGCTAACGAAGTGCGGACCGTCAGTCAGCCCCAGCATTTT
TRBJ2-1,TRBD2,many,TRBV5-1,CASSLAGSTYNEQFF,TGCGCCAGCAGCTTAGCGGGGAGCACCTACAATGAGCAGTTCTTC
TRBJ1-4,-,many,TRBV5-6,CASSIWPSSREKLFF,TGTGCCAGCAGCATCTGGCCTTCGTCCCGTGAAAAACTGTTTTTT
TRBJ2-7,-,many,TRBV20-1,CSASEGKSYEQYF,TGCAGTGCTAGTGAGGGAAAGTCCTACGAGCAGTACTTC
TRBJ2-7,TRBD1,many,TRBV28,CASSFLGTVYEQYF,TGTGCCAGCAGTTTCTTGGGGACAGTCTACGAGCAGTACTTC
TRBJ1-6,-,many,TRBV15,CATSRGLGNSPLHF,TGTGCCACCAGCAGAGGGTTGGGTAATTCACCCCTCCACTTT